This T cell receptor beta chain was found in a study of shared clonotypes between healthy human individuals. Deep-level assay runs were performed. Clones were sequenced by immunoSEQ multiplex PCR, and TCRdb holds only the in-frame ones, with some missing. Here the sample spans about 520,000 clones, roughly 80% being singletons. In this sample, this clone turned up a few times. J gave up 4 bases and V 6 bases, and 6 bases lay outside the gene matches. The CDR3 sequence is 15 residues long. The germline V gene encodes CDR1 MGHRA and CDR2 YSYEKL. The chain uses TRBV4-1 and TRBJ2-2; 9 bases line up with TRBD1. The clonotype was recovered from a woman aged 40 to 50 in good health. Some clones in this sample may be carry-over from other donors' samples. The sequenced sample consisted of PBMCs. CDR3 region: CASRDRGRSTGELFF. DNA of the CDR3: TGCGCCAGCAGGGACAGGGGAAGGAGCACCGGGGAGCTGTTTTTT.